The next 14 T cell receptor beta chains were all read from a single sample in a study of blood T cell repertoires in COVID-19. The protocol was immunoSEQ multiplex PCR, while the TCRdb copy is restricted to in-frame clones and leaves out a portion. Found here are around 200,000 clones, 80% to 90% of them singletons; the top ten hold about 4%. Sequenced: PBMCs or T cells enriched from blood (not recorded which). These receptor sequences come from a young woman who had been exposed to COVID-19.

The chain combines TRBV5-1 with TRBJ2-2; D call uncertain. Germline values: CDR1 SGHRS, CDR2 YFSETQ. The V gene lost 4 bases and the J gene lost 1 base, with 5 bases spanning the gap. The CDR3 is 13 amino acids. The CDR3 region is CASSTENTGELFF. CDR3 in DNA: TGCGCCAGCAGCACAGAGAACACCGGGGAGCTGTTTTTT. The variable domain in full, completed from reference TRBV5-1 and TRBJ2-2, reads KAGVTQTPRYLIKTRGQQVTLSCSPISGHRSVSWYQQTPGQGLQFLFEYFSETQRNKGNFPGRFSGRQFSNSRSEMNVSTLELGDSALYLCASSTENTGELFFGEGSRLTVL.

This chain joins TRBV19 and TRBJ1-5; the match to TRBD1 covers 10 bases. Germline V gene data show CDR1 as LNHDA and CDR2 as SQIVND (reference sequence). CDR3 size: 16 residues. V was clipped by 5 bases and J by 5 bases; unmatched bases: 9. CDR3 sequence (DNA): TGTGCCAGTAGTCCGCAGACAGGGGGCAAGGATCAGCCCCAGCATTTT. It specifies CASSPQTGGKDQPQHF.

The rearrangement links TRBV5-1 to TRBJ2-7; TRBD1 aligns across 8 bases. The germline V gene has CDR1 SGHRS and CDR2 YFSETQ. J lost 4 bases, V lost 3 bases, and 3 bases had no gene match. CDR3 length: 13 amino acids. The CDR3 sequence is CASSWGQVYEQYF. The CDR3 DNA reads as TGCGCCAGCAGCTGGGGACAGGTATACGAGCAGTACTTC.

The J gene is TRBJ1-2, the V gene TRBV7-8; D gene ambiguous. The CDR3 length is 13 residues. From germline, CDR1 is SGHVS and CDR2 FQNEAQ. With 5 bases removed from V and 1 base from J, the gap between germline ends came to 8 bases. The CDR3 coding sequence is TGTGCCAGCAGCGCCAGCGTTAACTATGGCTACACCTTC. This gives the protein CASSASVNYGYTF.

There are many counts of this clone. The chain is built from TRBV6-5 and TRBJ2-6, with D unclear. The CDR3 runs 16 residues. Trimming removed 0 bases at V and 1 base at J, with 7 bases between. CDR1 and CDR2 from the germline V gene are MNHEY and SVGAGI. The CDR3 here is CASSYSTPSGANVLTF. DNA of the CDR3: TGTGCCAGCAGTTACTCGACTCCTTCTGGGGCCAACGTCCTGACTTTC.

This clone was observed a few times. The CDR3 here is CASSLVSGLSNQPQHF. The CDR3 DNA reads TGTGCCAGTAGCTTGGTGTCAGGGCTAAGCAATCAGCCCCAGCATTTT. The chain links TRBV19 to TRBJ1-5; maybe TRBD1 (5 bases). Trimming took off 6 bases at V and 1 base at J, with 16 bases between the two ends. From germline, CDR1 is LNHDA and CDR2 SQIVND (reference sequence). This CDR3 comprises 16 residues.

The chain combines TRBV5-1 with TRBJ2-1; TRBD2 matches at 8 bases. There are 15 residues in the CDR3. Germline lookup yields CDR1 SGHRS and CDR2 YFSETQ. Trimming removed 0 bases from V and 7 bases from J; junction bases left unmatched: 6. This chain's CDR3 is CASSLGIAGNNEQFF. CDR3 DNA: TGCGCCAGCAGCTTGGGTATAGCGGGGAATAATGAGCAGTTCTTC.

The chain couples TRBV19 to TRBJ1-4, with TRBD1 matching over 9 bases. The CDR3 runs to 14 residues. The germline gives CDR1 LNHDA, CDR2 SQIVND (reference sequence). Trimming removed 6 bases from V and 7 bases from J; junction bases left unmatched: 6. The DNA of the CDR3 is TGTGCCAGTAGCCTACAGGGGGCGCGTGAAAAACTGTTTTTT. Amino acids: CASSLQGAREKLFF. Full variable domain (remainder filled in from reference TRBV19 and TRBJ1-4): DGGITQSPKYLFRKEGQNVTLSCEQNLNHDAMYWYRQDPGQGLRLIYYSQIVNDFQKGDIAEGYSVSREKKESFPLTVTSAQKNPTAFYLCASSLQGAREKLFFGSGTQLSVL.

Comments on this clone: This sample includes further DNA sequences coding for the same CDR3. The V and J genes are TRBV11-2 and TRBJ2-7, with D tentatively TRBD2 (6 bases). This CDR3 comprises 14 residues. Trimming took off 3 bases at V and 0 bases at J, with 9 bases between the two ends. CDR1 is SGHAT, CDR2 FQNNGV, per germline. CDR3 in amino acids: CASSLGLSSYEQYF. CDR3 nucleotides: TGTGCCAGCAGCTTGGGACTTAGCTCCTACGAGCAGTACTTC.

V usage is TRBV11-1 and J usage is TRBJ2-3; 11 bases match TRBD1. CDR1 is SGHAT and CDR2 is FQDESV in the germline V gene (reference sequence). The CDR3 spans 15 residues. V shed 3 bases and J 4 bases; nucleotides not matched to a gene: 3. As DNA, the CDR3 is TGTGCCAGCAGCTTGGGACAGGGGGGAGCAGATACGCAGTATTTT. It is translated as CASSLGQGGADTQYF.

This sequence joins TRBV2 and TRBJ1-6, with TRBD1 matching 10 bases. The CDR3 runs 15 residues. After removal of 7 bases from V and 6 bases from J, the junction contained 6 bases not matched to a gene. Looked up from germline, CDR1 is SNHLY and CDR2 is FYNNEI. CDR3 protein: CASTPRDRGNSPLHF. CDR3 DNA sequence: TGTGCCAGCACCCCCCGGGACAGGGGTAATTCACCCCTCCACTTT. Supplemented by reference TRBV2 and TRBJ1-6, the full variable domain reads EPEVTQTPSHQVTQMGQEVILRCVPISNHLYFYWYRQILGQKVEFLVSFYNNEISEKSEIFDDQFSVERPDGSNFTLKIRSTKLEDSAMYFCASTPRDRGNSPLHFGNGTRLTVT.

V is TRBV28 and J is TRBJ1-6; D unresolved. V was pared by 7 bases and J by 10 bases, with 14 bases between. The germline V gene has CDR1 MDHEN and CDR2 SYDVKM. The CDR3 length is 13 residues. CDR3 amino acids: CASTDPIQSPLHF. The CDR3 nucleotides read TGTGCCAGCACCGATCCGATACAGTCACCCCTCCACTTT.

This chain connects TRBV15 to TRBJ1-4; weak D call: TRBD1 (6 bases). With 1 base removed from V and 7 bases from J, the gap between germline ends came to 16 bases. The V gene's germline CDR1 is LNHNV and CDR2 YYDKDF (reference sequence). The CDR3 is 16 amino acids. Written as DNA, the CDR3 is TGTGCCACCAGCAGAGCCCCTCGCGGGGGCGGTGAAAAACTGTTTTTT. Encoded protein: CATSRAPRGGGEKLFF.

The J gene is TRBJ1-2, the V gene TRBV9; 9 nucleotides agree with TRBD1. Trimming at V came to 4 bases and at J to 6 bases, leaving 7 bases not matched to a gene. The V gene's germline CDR1 is SGDLS and CDR2 YYNGEE. CDR3 size: 14 residues. The CDR3 is CASSPPDRGHGYTF. CDR3 sequence (DNA): TGTGCCAGCAGCCCCCCGGACAGGGGTCATGGCTACACCTTC.